This TCR beta chain was found in a study of blood T cell repertoires in COVID-19. Two consecutive negative NP/OP PCR tests, clearance, or resolved symptoms defined Cohort 3 recovery. Trimming cost V 2 bases and J 10 bases, with 10 bases left between them. This CDR3 contains 12 residues. Some clones are missing from TCRdb's copy, which holds only in-frame ones; the method was immunoSEQ multiplex PCR. The table shows about 320,000 clones, with about 88% occurring only once. The chain carries TRBV12-3 or TRBV12-4 and TRBJ2-3, with a possible D match to TRBD1 (5 bases). This clonotype was obtained from a man in his 60s who had recovered from COVID-19. The sequencing sample was made of PBMCs or T cells enriched from blood (not recorded which). As DNA, the CDR3 is TGTGCCAGCAGTTTAACCCAGGGCGCGCAGTATTTT. Translated: CASSLTQGAQYF.